This T cell receptor beta chain was recovered during a study of T cells after yellow fever vaccination. TCRdb re-derived calls from the 5' RACE reads in MiXCR, one entry per CDR3 protein. The data hold 46,000 or so distinct CDR3 sequences, with around 6.8% observed a single time. Here the sequenced sample was PBMCs, either bulk or a sorted T-cell subset (CD4+, CD8+, memory, or dextramer-sorted; not recorded which), taken 45 days after the yellow fever booster vaccination. This sequence originates from a man younger than 40 who received the YFV17D yellow fever vaccine.

CDR3 DNA sequence: TGTGCCAGCAGCTCGACTAGCGGGGGGAATGAGCAGTTCTTC. Its protein product is CASSSTSGGNEQFF. V and J are TRBV7-3 and TRBJ2-1; 13 positions match TRBD2. The V gene's germline CDR1 is SGHTA and CDR2 FQGTGA. The CDR3 spans 14 residues. Germline trimming cut 4 bases from V and 7 bases from J; bases unmatched to any gene: 1.